This TCR beta chain stems from a study of T-cell reconstitution after alpha-beta-depleted transplantation in children. The CDR3 has 16 residues. The trim removed 5 bases at V and 4 bases at J, leaving 10 bases unmatched. Germline CDR1 and CDR2: MNHNS and SASEGT. This sample's TCRbeta library carried unique molecular identifier barcodes. TCRdb processed the PCR reads anew with MiXCR; each CDR3 protein has one entry. The repertoire has some 590,000 distinct CDR3 sequences, more than 9% of them found once; the top ten carry less than 5%. The sample consisted of PBMCs from the stem cell graft donor, taken from the stem cell graft. This sequence originates from a human donor who donated a stem cell graft to a child with acute myeloid leukemia. This rearrangement joins TRBV6-1 to TRBJ2-3; 9 bases are a match to TRBD2. The CDR3 nucleotides are TGTGCCAGCAGTCCCGGTGGTAGCGGGAGATCAGATACGCAGTATTTT. Encoded protein: CASSPGGSGRSDTQYF.